The entry below describes one T cell receptor beta chain. The data are from a study of T cells in Graves' hyperthyroidism and ophthalmopathy. There were TCR beta CDR3 regions amplified from RNA transcripts. HTBI primers were employed in a first-round RT-PCR of the TCR CDR3. One entry per CDR3 protein results from TCRdb running MiXCR on the multiplex PCR reads. The data contain 560,000 or so distinct CDR3 sequences, 20% of them singletons. V trimming: 3 bases; J trimming: 3 bases; junction bases outside the gene matches: 8. Germline loops: CDR1 SGHDN, CDR2 FVKESK. The CDR3 totals 16 residues. Sequenced input: blood. This receptor was taken from a man between 40 and 49 years old with Graves' ophthalmopathy. The chain carries TRBV14 and TRBJ2-7; 10 bases are shared with TRBD1. The CDR3 protein is CASSHDRGPDFYEQYF. The CDR3 bases are TGTGCCAGCAGCCACGACAGGGGGCCTGATTTCTACGAGCAGTACTTC.